Reported below is one T cell receptor (beta chain). Its cognate antigen is unknown. V gave up 7 bases and J gave up 2 bases; unmatched junction bases: 10. This CDR3 has 15 amino acids. Germline CDR1 and CDR2: SEHNR and FQNEAQ (reference sequence). This record comes from a study of shared clonotypes between healthy human individuals. Regarding the study as a whole: A handful of donors had roughly 5.2% of their naive CD4 clonotypes in common. Clonotype sharing levels among donors were expected to vary with sequencing depth. Generation probabilities of non-shared clonotypes were lower (relative to those shared by all four donors).

The naive CD8 subset, CD45RO-negative cells positively selected for CCR7, excluded terminally differentiated effector memory CD45RA+ cells. Each cell subset's genomic DNA was divided evenly among several immunoSEQ plates. Produced via immunoSEQ multiplex PCR; TCRdb's table is partial and in-frame only. The data contain a few million clones, over 85% of them singletons. Material for sequencing was naive CD8+ T cells from PBMCs. The sequence derives from a man aged 18 to 30 in good health. Some clones in this sample may be carry-over from other donors' samples. The V call is TRBV7-9, the J call TRBJ2-7, with 8 bases lining up with TRBD1. The CDR3 loop is CASNGQGLLPYEQYF. The DNA of the CDR3 is TGTGCCAGCAACGGACAGGGCCTGTTGCCCTACGAGCAGTACTTC.